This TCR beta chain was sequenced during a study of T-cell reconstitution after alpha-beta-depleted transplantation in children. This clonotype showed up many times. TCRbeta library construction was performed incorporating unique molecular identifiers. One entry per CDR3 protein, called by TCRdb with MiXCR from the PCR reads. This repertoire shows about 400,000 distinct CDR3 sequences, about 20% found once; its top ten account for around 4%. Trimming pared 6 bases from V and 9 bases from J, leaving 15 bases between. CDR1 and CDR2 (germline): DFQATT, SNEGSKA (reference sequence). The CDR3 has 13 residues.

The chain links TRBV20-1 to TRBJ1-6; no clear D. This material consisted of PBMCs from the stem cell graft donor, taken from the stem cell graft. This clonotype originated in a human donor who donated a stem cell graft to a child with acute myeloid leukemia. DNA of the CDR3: TGCAGTGCCCTCGGCGGGAAGAGTTCACCCCTCCACTTT. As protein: CSALGGKSSPLHF.